This T cell receptor (beta chain) was documented in a study of human T cells and chemical hapten exposure. Turning to the study itself: All patients underwent weekly scalp dosing with diphenylcyclopropenone for the full roughly 25-week study. Upper-back patches of 0.01% DPC were read at 6 days.

Time point described: patch test 1, 2 weeks after DPC sensitization. Documented treatment: therapeutic diphenylcyclopropenone sensitization with weekly scalp DPC. This clonotype occurred a few times. TCRdb reanalysed the RACE reads using MiXCR and keeps one entry per CDR3 protein. The sample lists fewer than 100,000 distinct CDR3 sequences; 9.5% to 15% were seen once. The sequencing here drew on whole blood, taken in connection with sensitization to the hapten diphenylcyclopropenone (DPC). This TCR came from a woman aged 40 to 50 with alopecia areata. Some clones in this sample may be carry-over from other donors' samples.

The CDR3 nucleotides read TGTGCCAGCAGTCCGACTGGTACGCAGTATTTT. It specifies CASSPTGTQYF. The gene calls are TRBV6-2 or TRBV6-3 and TRBJ2-3; the D is unclear. Between the trimmed V and J ends, which lost 5 bases and 8 bases, there was a span of 8 bases. The CDR3 loop spans 11 amino acids. Germline V gives CDR1 MNHEY, CDR2 SVGEGT.